A selection of T cell receptor beta chains follows, all from one sample in a study of CD8 T cells in Susac syndrome. TCRdb re-analysed the immunoSEQ multiplex PCR reads in MiXCR, keeping a single row per CDR3 protein. The sample yields 150,000 to 200,000 distinct CDR3 sequences, approximately 95% seen once. The sample consisted of CD4+ T cells from PBMCs. These receptors came from a human donor with Susac syndrome. CDR3s include the opening cysteine and the closing phenylalanine or tryptophan. A D gene is named only where the DNA matches it firmly. Size values are once, few and many counts, or a class for expanded clones, and some rows have none.

v_gene	abundance	j_gene	d_gene	CDR3nt	CDR3aa
TRBV11-2	once	TRBJ2-5	TRBD2	TGTGCCAGCAGCTTATTGTTGGGAAGGGGTGCGGGGAGGGAGCAAGAGACCCAGTACTTC	CASSLLLGRGAGREQETQYF
TRBV6-5	NA	TRBJ2-5	TRBD1	TGTGCCAGCAGTTACCGGGGACAGGGGGGGGAGACCCAGTACTTC	CASSYRGQGGETQYF
TRBV15	NA	TRBJ2-5	NA	TGTGCCACCAGCAGGGGGTTCCAAGAGACCCAGTACTTC	CATSRGFQETQYF
TRBV18	NA	TRBJ2-7	NA	TGTGCCAGCTCACCACGGTTGGGCGACGAGCAGTACTTC	CASSPRLGDEQYF
TRBV2	NA	TRBJ2-7	TRBD2	TGTGCCAGCAGTGAAGAGCGGGACCTGGGAGAGCAGTACTTC	CASSEERDLGEQYF
TRBV6-5	NA	TRBJ2-7	NA	TGTGCCACACGACGGTCGCCCGAGCAGTACTTC	CATRRSPEQYF
TRBV12-3/TRBV12-4	NA	TRBJ1-6	NA	TGTGCCAGCGGCTCTCGGAGCTCCTATAATTCACCCCTCCACTTT	CASGSRSSYNSPLHF
TRBV29-1	NA	TRBJ1-2	NA	TGCAGCGTCGGGCAGGGGCGAGGAGGCTACACCTTC	CSVGQGRGGYTF
TRBV7-9	NA	TRBJ1-1	NA	TGTGCCAGCAGCCACTTACGCCTCGCGGGAAGGACTGAAGCTTTCTTT	CASSHLRLAGRTEAFF
TRBV7-9	once	TRBJ1-6	NA	TGTGCCAGCAGCACACAGGGAACCAAGCCCGGATTCCACTTT	CASSTQGTKPGFHF
TRBV7-2	NA	TRBJ2-7	NA	TGTGCCAGCAGCTTAGAATATCGGTCCTACGAGCAGTACTTC	CASSLEYRSYEQYF
TRBV30	once	TRBJ1-1	NA	TGTGCCTGCCAGACGGGGGGAGATACTGAAGCTTTCTTT	CACQTGGDTEAFF
TRBV27	few	TRBJ2-7	TRBD1	TGTGCCAGCAGTTTGGACAGGGCGACCTACGAGCAGTACTTC	CASSLDRATYEQYF
TRBV4-2	NA	TRBJ1-2	NA	TGTGCCAGCAGCCAAGGGGCAGGCGGTACTCATAACTATGGCTACACCTTC	CASSQGAGGTHNYGYTF
TRBV20-1	NA	TRBJ2-3	NA	TGCAGTGCTAGGCAGGCAGCTAGCACAGATACGCAGTATTTT	CSARQAASTDTQYF
TRBV5-4	NA	TRBJ2-6	NA	TGTGCCAGCAGCTTGAACGCTGGGGCCAACGTCCTGACTTTC	CASSLNAGANVLTF
TRBV4-3	NA	TRBJ2-3	TRBD2	TGCGCCAGCAGCCAAGGGGGAGCGGGAGGGTTCTCAGATACGCAGTATTTT	CASSQGGAGGFSDTQYF
TRBV13	NA	TRBJ1-1	NA	TGTGCCAGCAGCTCACGGGGGCAGGCCGGCACTGAAGCTTTCTTT	CASSSRGQAGTEAFF
TRBV10-2	NA	TRBJ2-5	TRBD2	TGCGCCAGCAGTTCACTAGCGGCCCAAGAGACCCAGTACTTC	CASSSLAAQETQYF
TRBV5-1	NA	TRBJ1-1	NA	TGCGCCAGCAGCTTGGATCCGGGCGGCGGCACTGAAGCTTTCTTT	CASSLDPGGGTEAFF
TRBV7-2	NA	TRBJ2-3	NA	TGTGCCAGCAGCTGGAAGCCTAGAGATACGCAGTATTTT	CASSWKPRDTQYF
TRBV29-1	NA	TRBJ2-7	TRBD2	TGCAGCGTTGTTGTCGGGAGGGGATACTACGAGCAGTACTTC	CSVVVGRGYYEQYF
TRBV6-5	once	TRBJ1-3	NA	TGTGCCAGCAGTTACTCGAAGGGAAACACCATATATTTT	CASSYSKGNTIYF
TRBV6-5	NA	TRBJ2-5	NA	TGTGCCAGCAGTCCAAACCGGGACCTTTCGGAGACCCAGTACTTC	CASSPNRDLSETQYF
TRBV3-1	NA	TRBJ2-5	NA	TGTGCCAGCAGCCAAGTTGACAGCGAAGAGACCCAGTACTTC	CASSQVDSEETQYF
TRBV9	NA	TRBJ1-2	NA	TGTGCCAGCAGCCCGACTCCAGGGGATGGCTACACCTTC	CASSPTPGDGYTF
TRBV11-2	NA	TRBJ2-6	TRBD1	TGTGCCAGCAGCCCCGACAGGGTTGGGGCCAACGTCCTGACTTTC	CASSPDRVGANVLTF
TRBV29-1	NA	TRBJ2-1	TRBD1	TGCAGCGTTGATGGTATGATCCAGACAGGGAACTACAATGAGCAGTTCTTC	CSVDGMIQTGNYNEQFF
TRBV5-1	NA	TRBJ2-3	NA	TGCGCCAGCAGCGTGACTGGAGATACGCAGTATTTT	CASSVTGDTQYF
TRBV29-1	NA	TRBJ2-3	NA	TGCAGCGCCTCGGTCGGGACCGCCACAGATACGCAGTATTTT	CSASVGTATDTQYF
TRBV5-6	NA	TRBJ2-2	TRBD1	TGTGCCAGCAGTGGGGTCCAATACAGGGGGCCTAGTAACGACGGGGAGCTGTTTTTT	CASSGVQYRGPSNDGELFF
TRBV20-1	NA	TRBJ2-5	NA	TGCAGTGCTAGGCCGGCACAAGAGACCCAGTACTTC	CSARPAQETQYF
TRBV6-4	NA	TRBJ2-6	TRBD1	TGTGCCAGCAGCTGGGACAGCTCTGGGGCCAACGTCCTGACTTTC	CASSWDSSGANVLTF
TRBV7-2	NA	TRBJ1-1	NA	TGTGCCAGCAGCTTAGACGGACAAGGCGACACTGAAGCTTTCTTT	CASSLDGQGDTEAFF
TRBV24-1	once	TRBJ1-2	TRBD1	TGTGCCACCAGTGATCTGTCGCCGACAGGGGCCTATGGCTACACCTTC	CATSDLSPTGAYGYTF
TRBV30	NA	TRBJ1-3	NA	TGTGCCTGGAGTGGCGTGACAGTCTCTGGAAACACCATATATTTT	CAWSGVTVSGNTIYF
TRBV4-1	NA	TRBJ1-2	NA	TGCGCCAGCAGCCAAGGGGTCGGGCTCGGTTACACCTTC	CASSQGVGLGYTF
TRBV11-2	NA	TRBJ2-3	NA	TGTGCCAGCAGTCTAGCTCAAAGTGGTACAGATACGCAGTATTTT	CASSLAQSGTDTQYF
TRBV7-2	once	TRBJ1-2	NA	TGTGCCAGCAGCTCTAGGGACATAGTGAGGGGCTACACCTTC	CASSSRDIVRGYTF
TRBV29-1	once	TRBJ2-7	TRBD2	TGCAGCGTTGGAGGACCTAGCGGGATAGCCGAGGACGAGCAGTACTTC	CSVGGPSGIAEDEQYF